Below, one TCR beta chain is given with its context. For TCR beta, libraries came from iRepertoire HTBI primers and Arm-PCR of CDR3 regions. One entry per CDR3 protein, called by TCRdb with MiXCR from the multiplex PCR reads. The table includes roughly 380,000 distinct CDR3 sequences, roughly a sixth detected once. The data stem from a study of regulatory T cells in long-lasting Graves disease. This sample's time point: newly diagnosed GD, antithyroid drugs for less than 3 months. PBMCs provided the RNA from which the TCR library was made. The V gene end was trimmed by 4 bases and the J gene end by 3 bases; junction bases not matched to a gene: 5. Germline values: CDR1 SGDLS, CDR2 YYNGEE. The CDR3 length is 14 residues.

The sequences come from peripheral blood mononuclear cells (PBMCs), collected at new diagnosis, from a patient treated with antithyroid drugs. This sequence originates from a female donor with Graves disease. The V gene is TRBV9, the J gene TRBJ1-1; 8 bases are shared with TRBD1. CDR3: CASSLETGDTEAFF. CDR3 in DNA: TGTGCCAGCAGCTTAGAGACAGGGGACACTGAAGCTTTCTTT.